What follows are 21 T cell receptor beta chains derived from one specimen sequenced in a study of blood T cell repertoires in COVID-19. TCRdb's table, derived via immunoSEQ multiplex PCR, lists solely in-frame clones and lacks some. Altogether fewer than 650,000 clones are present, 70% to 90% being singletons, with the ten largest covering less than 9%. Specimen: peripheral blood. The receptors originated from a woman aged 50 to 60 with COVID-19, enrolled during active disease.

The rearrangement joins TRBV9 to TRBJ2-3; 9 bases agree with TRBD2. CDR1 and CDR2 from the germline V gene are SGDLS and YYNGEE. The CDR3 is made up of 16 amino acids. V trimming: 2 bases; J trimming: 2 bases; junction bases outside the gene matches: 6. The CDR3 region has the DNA TGTGCCAGCAGCGTCTTACCTAGCGGGGCCACAGATACGCAGTATTTT. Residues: CASSVLPSGATDTQYF.

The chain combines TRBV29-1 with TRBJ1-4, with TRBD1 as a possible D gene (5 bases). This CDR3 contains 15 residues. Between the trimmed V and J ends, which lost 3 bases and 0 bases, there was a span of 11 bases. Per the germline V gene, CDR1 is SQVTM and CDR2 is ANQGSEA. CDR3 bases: TGCAGCGTTGATGGAGGGGACCCAACTAATGAAAAACTGTTTTTT. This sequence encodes CSVDGGDPTNEKLFF.

The CDR3 region has the DNA TGCGCCAGCAGCCGACAGGGGGCGCCCGGCTACACCTTC. It is translated as CASSRQGAPGYTF. The genes are TRBV5-1 and TRBJ1-2, with 10 bases matching TRBD1. CDR1 and CDR2 from the germline V gene are SGHRS and YFSETQ. The CDR3 loop spans 13 amino acids. V trimming: 4 bases; J trimming: 8 bases; junction bases outside the gene matches: 5.

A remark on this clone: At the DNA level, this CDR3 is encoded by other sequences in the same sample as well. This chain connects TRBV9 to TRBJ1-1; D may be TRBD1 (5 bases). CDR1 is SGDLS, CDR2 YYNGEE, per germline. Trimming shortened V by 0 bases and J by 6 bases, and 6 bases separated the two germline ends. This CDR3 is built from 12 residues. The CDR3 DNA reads TGTGCCAGCAGCGTAGGGGGGGCTGAAGCTTTCTTT. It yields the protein CASSVGGAEAFF.

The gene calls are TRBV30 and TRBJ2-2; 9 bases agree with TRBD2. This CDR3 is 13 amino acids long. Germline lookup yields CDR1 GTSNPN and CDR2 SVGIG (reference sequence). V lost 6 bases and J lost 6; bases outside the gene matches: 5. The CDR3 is CACQGTSSGELFF. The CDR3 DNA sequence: TGTGCCTGTCAAGGGACTAGCTCCGGGGAGCTGTTTTTT.

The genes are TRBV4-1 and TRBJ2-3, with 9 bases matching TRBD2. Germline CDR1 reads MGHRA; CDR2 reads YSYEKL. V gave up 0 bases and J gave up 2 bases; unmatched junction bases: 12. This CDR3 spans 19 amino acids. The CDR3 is CASSQDRGASGAYTDTQYF. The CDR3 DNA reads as TGCGCCAGCAGCCAAGATAGGGGGGCTAGCGGGGCCTACACAGATACGCAGTATTTT.

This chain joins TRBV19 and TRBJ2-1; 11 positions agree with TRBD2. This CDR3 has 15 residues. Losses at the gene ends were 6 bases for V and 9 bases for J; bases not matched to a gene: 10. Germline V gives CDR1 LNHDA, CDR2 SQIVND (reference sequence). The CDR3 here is CASSILAGAGGEQFF. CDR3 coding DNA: TGTGCCAGTAGCATACTAGCGGGGGCTGGCGGTGAGCAGTTCTTC.

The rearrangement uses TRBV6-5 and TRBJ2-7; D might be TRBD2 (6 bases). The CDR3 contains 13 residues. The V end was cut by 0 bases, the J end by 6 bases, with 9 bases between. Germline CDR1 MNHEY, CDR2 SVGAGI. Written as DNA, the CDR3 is TGTGCCAGCAGTTACTCGCGGGGCGGCGAGCAGTACTTC. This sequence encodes CASSYSRGGEQYF.

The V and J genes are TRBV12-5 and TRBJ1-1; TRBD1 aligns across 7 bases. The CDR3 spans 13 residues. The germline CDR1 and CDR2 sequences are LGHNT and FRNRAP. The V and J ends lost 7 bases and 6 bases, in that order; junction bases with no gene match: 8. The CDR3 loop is CASDWDSQAEAFF. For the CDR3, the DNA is TGTGCTAGTGACTGGGACAGCCAGGCTGAAGCTTTCTTT.

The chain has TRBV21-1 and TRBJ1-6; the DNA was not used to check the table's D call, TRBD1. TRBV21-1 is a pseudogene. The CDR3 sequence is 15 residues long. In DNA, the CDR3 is TGTGCCAGCAGCAAAGAGGGCAGGGGAAATTCACCCCTCCACTTT. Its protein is CASSKEGRGNSPLHF.

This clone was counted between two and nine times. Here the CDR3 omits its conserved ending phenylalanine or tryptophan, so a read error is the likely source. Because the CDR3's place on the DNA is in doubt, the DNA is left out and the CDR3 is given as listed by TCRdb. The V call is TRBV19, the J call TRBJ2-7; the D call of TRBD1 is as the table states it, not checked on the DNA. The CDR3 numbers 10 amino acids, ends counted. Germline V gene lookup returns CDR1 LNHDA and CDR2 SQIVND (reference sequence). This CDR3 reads CASSIKGRGI.

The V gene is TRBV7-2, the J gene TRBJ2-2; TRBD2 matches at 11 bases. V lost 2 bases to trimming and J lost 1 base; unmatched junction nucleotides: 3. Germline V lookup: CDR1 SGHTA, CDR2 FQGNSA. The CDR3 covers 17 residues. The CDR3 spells CASSLPTSGGNTGELFF. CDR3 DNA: TGTGCCAGCAGCTTACCCACTAGCGGGGGGAACACCGGGGAGCTGTTTTTT.

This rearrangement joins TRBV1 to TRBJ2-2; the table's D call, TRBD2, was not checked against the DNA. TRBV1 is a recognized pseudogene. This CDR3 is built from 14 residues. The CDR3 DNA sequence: TGCACCAGCAGCCAAGATCGGGGGGGATGGGAGCTGTTTTTT. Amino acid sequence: CTSSQDRGGWELFF.

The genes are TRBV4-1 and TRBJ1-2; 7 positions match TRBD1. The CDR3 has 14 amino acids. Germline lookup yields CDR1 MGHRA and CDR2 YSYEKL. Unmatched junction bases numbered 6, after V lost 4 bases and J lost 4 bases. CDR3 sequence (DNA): TGCGCCAGCAGCCTGAGGGGGGACAGCTATGGCTACACCTTC. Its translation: CASSLRGDSYGYTF.

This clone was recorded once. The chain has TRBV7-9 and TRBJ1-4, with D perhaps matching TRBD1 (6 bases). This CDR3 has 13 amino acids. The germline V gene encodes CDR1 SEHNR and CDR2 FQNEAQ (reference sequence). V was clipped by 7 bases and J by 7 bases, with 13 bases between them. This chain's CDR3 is CASTGVGGEKLFF. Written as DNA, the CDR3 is TGTGCCAGCACAGGGGTCGGGGGTGAAAAACTGTTTTTT.

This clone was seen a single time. CDR3 residues: CASSSETGYEQYF. CDR3 coding DNA: TGCGCCAGCAGCTCAGAGACAGGCTACGAGCAGTACTTC. The gene calls are TRBV5-1 and TRBJ2-7, with D possibly matching TRBD1 (6 bases). This CDR3 region has 13 residues. V was trimmed by 3 bases and J by 3 bases, leaving 10 bases between them. CDR1 is SGHRS and CDR2 is YFSETQ in the germline V gene.

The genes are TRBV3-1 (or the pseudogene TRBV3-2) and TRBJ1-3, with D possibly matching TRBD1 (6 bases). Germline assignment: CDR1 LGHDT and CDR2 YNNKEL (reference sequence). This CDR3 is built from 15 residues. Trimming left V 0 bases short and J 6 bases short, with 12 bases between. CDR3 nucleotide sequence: TGTGCCAGCAGCCAAGAGGGGGCTCCTTTAAACACCATATATTTT. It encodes CASSQEGAPLNTIYF.

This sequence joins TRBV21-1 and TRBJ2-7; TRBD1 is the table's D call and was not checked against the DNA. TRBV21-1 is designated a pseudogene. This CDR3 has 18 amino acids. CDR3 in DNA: TGTGCCAGCAGCAAATGGGAGACACCGGACAGGGAAGTGCGCGAGCAGTACTTC. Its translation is CASSKWETPDREVREQYF.

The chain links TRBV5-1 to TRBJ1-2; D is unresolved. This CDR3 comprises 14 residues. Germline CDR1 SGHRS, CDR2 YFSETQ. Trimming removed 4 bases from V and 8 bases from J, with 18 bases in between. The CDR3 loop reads CASSVEAGPGGYTF. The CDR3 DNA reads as TGCGCCAGCAGCGTGGAAGCCGGTCCCGGGGGCTACACCTTC.

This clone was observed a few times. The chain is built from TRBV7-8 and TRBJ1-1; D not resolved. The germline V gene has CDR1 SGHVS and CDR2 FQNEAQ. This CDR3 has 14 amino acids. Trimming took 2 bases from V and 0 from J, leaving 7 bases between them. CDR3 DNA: TGTGCCAGCAGCTTAAGAGCGGTGAACACTGAAGCTTTCTTT. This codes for CASSLRAVNTEAFF.

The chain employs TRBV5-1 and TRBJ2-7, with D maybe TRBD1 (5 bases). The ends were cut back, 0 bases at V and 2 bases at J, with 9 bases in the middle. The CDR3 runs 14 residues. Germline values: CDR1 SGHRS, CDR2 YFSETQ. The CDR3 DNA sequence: TGCGCCAGCAGCTTGGAACAGGCAACCTACGAGCAGTACTTC. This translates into CASSLEQATYEQYF.